These 3 T cell receptor beta chains came from one sample sequenced in a study of shared clonotypes between healthy human individuals. Sequencing used immunoSEQ multiplex PCR; TCRdb keeps in-frame clones, though not all of them. The sample yields some 1 million clones, approximately 76% seen once. What was sequenced was memory CD4+ T cells sorted from blood. The subset denotes: CD45RA-negative fraction. These receptors came from a man aged 18 to 29 in good health.

Notes on this clone: An end of the junction differs from the germline gene, which may be a read error. This chain links TRBV7-7 with TRBJ1-1; D not certain. Germline lookup yields CDR1 SSHAT and CDR2 FNYEAQ (reference sequence). This CDR3 is 13 amino acids long. The CDR3 sequence: CASSLSQNTEAFF. The CDR3 DNA reads as TGTGCTAGCAGCTTATCTCAGAACACTGAAGCTTTCTTT.

This chain uses TRBV13 with TRBJ2-2; D ambiguous. V lost 2 bases and J 0 bases, leaving 7 bases between the germline ends. The germline gives CDR1 PRHDT, CDR2 FYEKMQ (reference sequence). The CDR3 contains 15 residues. This CDR3 is CASSLIRSNTGELFF. The CDR3 DNA reads TGTGCCAGCAGCTTAATCCGGTCGAACACCGGGGAGCTGTTTTTT.

This clone was seen a handful of times. The rearrangement links TRBV9 to TRBJ1-5; D is unresolved. Trimming stripped 0 bases from V and 3 bases from J, with 10 bases between. The CDR3 loop spans 15 amino acids. Germline V gene data show CDR1 as SGDLS and CDR2 as YYNGEE. The DNA of the CDR3 is TGTGCCAGCAGCGTAGTAGGAGAGCCCAATCAGCCCCAGCATTTT. This codes for CASSVVGEPNQPQHF. Variable domain in full (rest from reference TRBV9 and TRBJ1-5): DSGVTQTPKHLITATGQRVTLRCSPRSGDLSVYWYQQSLDQGLQFLIQYYNGEERAKGNILERFSAQQFPDLHSELNLSSLELGDSALYFCASSVVGEPNQPQHFGDGTRLSIL.